This T cell receptor (beta chain) came from a study of cytomegalovirus exposure and HLA in healthy donors. Healthy bone marrow donors made up the donors. There are 14 residues in the CDR3. Between the trimmed V and J ends, which lost 1 base and 2 bases, there was a span of 8 bases. The germline gives CDR1 SGHRS, CDR2 YFSETQ. Notes on the study in general: In a later analysis, V- and J-gene trimming of beta chains associated with a DCLRE1C missense variant, replicated independently. Prediction of most subjects' HLA-A and HLA-B alleles by TCR beta sequences was reportedly accurate.

The PCR ran on 60 Vbeta and 13 Jbeta primers. In the authors' methods: There were 70 million to 95 million unique TCR beta chains by a later count, and about 11 million of them were shared. The data were produced by immunoSEQ multiplex PCR, yet TCRdb's version contains in-frame clones alone and is incomplete. That table furnishes V, J and clone size, whereas the DNA furnished D and trimming. The data contain about 120,000 clones, more than 70% of them singletons. In regard to this clone: Antigen unknown.

The specimen was PBMCs. This receptor was obtained from a man aged 50 to 60 in good health and CMV-seropositive. The chain links TRBV5-1 to TRBJ2-3; the D gene is possibly TRBD1 (5 bases). The CDR3 sequence is CASSLRTNTDTQYF. The CDR3 DNA is TGCGCCAGCAGCTTGAGGACAAACACAGATACGCAGTATTTT.